This paragraph reports one T cell receptor (beta chain). Sequencing templates came from extracted RNA that was reverse transcribed into cDNA. Assay: immunoSEQ multiplex PCR; the TCRdb copy retains only in-frame clones and omits some. Seen here are 150,000 to 200,000 clones, around three fifths observed once, and the top ten hold about 14%. This sample is part of a study of CD8+ T cells in alopecia areata. On the study more broadly: The drug, oral tofacitinib, was given to treated patients at 5 to 10 mg twice daily.

Trimming left V 7 bases short and J 5 bases short, with 14 bases between. CDR1 is SQVTM, CDR2 ANQGSEA, per germline. CDR3 length: 12 amino acids. This rearrangement joins TRBV29-1 to TRBJ1-1; D is perhaps TRBD1 (6 bases). The TCR sequence derives from a human donor with alopecia areata. The specimen was CD4+ T cells sorted from blood, collected at week 0. The CDR3 reads CSGQQGDTEAFF. The CDR3 DNA sequence: TGCAGCGGACAACAGGGTGATACTGAAGCTTTCTTT. Full variable domain (outside the CDR3, taken from reference TRBV29-1 and TRBJ1-1): SAVISQKPSRDICQRGTSLTIQCQVDSQVTMMFWYRQQPGQSLTLIATANQGSEATYESGFVIDKFPISRPNLTFSTLTVSNMSPEDSSIYLCSGQQGDTEAFFGQGTRLTVV.